The T cell receptor (beta chain) described here comes from a study of OX40 agonist ivuxolimab in advanced cancers. At the level of the study: Partial responses occurred in three patients (one hepatocellular carcinoma, two cutaneous melanoma).

A history of autoimmune disease or systemic immunosuppression excluded patients. TCRdb's copy holds only in-frame clones and misses some; the assay was immunoSEQ multiplex PCR. The table has over 70,000 clones, approximately 83% seen once. The input for sequencing was CD4+ or CD8+ T cells sorted from blood, taken in a trial of the OX40 agonist ivuxolimab. This TCR derives from an adult with an advanced solid tumor such as melanoma, head and neck, liver or kidney cancer.

CDR3 DNA: TGTGCCAGCAGCTCTTTCCCTAACTATGGCTACACCTTC. It translates to CASSSFPNYGYTF. V usage is TRBV7-3 and J usage is TRBJ1-2; D unresolved. The CDR3 is 13 amino acids. CDR1 SGHTA and CDR2 FQGTGA come from the germline V gene. Trimming left V 4 bases short and J 0 bases short, with 6 bases between. The whole variable domain, filled in from reference TRBV7-3 and TRBJ1-2, reads GAGVSQTPSNKVTEKGKYVELRCDPISGHTALYWYRQSLGQGPEFLIYFQGTGAADDSGLPNDRFFAVRPEGSVSTLKIQRTERGDSAVYLCASSSFPNYGYTFGSGTRLTVV.